Each of the 15 T cell receptor beta chains below was sequenced from the same sample in a study of shared clonotypes between healthy human individuals. TCRdb's copy holds only in-frame clones and misses some; the assay was immunoSEQ multiplex PCR. The sample includes nearly 2 million clones, about 95% seen only once; the top ten take approximately 1.2%. It was CD45RO-negative cells, positively selected for CCR7, that made up naive CD8 cells, with terminally differentiated effector memory CD45RA+ cells excluded. The sequencing sample was made of naive CD8+ T cells sorted from blood. These receptors were obtained from a man younger than 30 in good health.

Regarding this clone: This same CDR3 is encoded by further DNA sequences in the sample. The V and J genes are TRBV18 and TRBJ2-5; no definite D call. Germline CDR1 KGHSH, CDR2 LQKENI. V lost 3 bases, J lost 5 bases, and 1 base lay in between. CDR3 length: 10 amino acids. CDR3 protein: CASSPETQYF. Here the CDR3 DNA reads TGTGCCAGCTCACCGGAGACCCAGTACTTC. The entire variable domain, with the rest obtained from reference TRBV18 and TRBJ2-5, is as follows: NAGVMQNPRHLVRRRGQEARLRCSPMKGHSHVYWYRQLPEEGLKFMVYLQKENIIDESGMPKERFSAEFPKEGPSILRIQQVVRGDSAAYFCASSPETQYFGPGTRLLVL.

The chain combines TRBV4-3 with TRBJ2-1, with TRBD2 identical over 7 bases. Losses at the gene ends were 1 base for V and 4 bases for J; bases not matched to a gene: 7. This CDR3 spans 16 amino acids. Germline CDR1 LGHNA, CDR2 YSLEER. The CDR3 DNA sequence: TGCGCCAGCAGCCAAGCTTTCCCTAGCGGTTACAATGAGCAGTTCTTC. This codes for CASSQAFPSGYNEQFF.

Only one count was recorded for this clone. Distinct nucleotide sequences in the sample also encode this CDR3. V usage is TRBV11-2 and J usage is TRBJ2-7; no firm D call. Trimming removed 3 bases from V and 3 bases from J, with 3 bases in between. CDR3 length: 11 amino acids. CDR1 is SGHAT and CDR2 is FQNNGV in the germline V gene. CDR3 DNA sequence: TGTGCCAGCAGCTTGATCTACGAGCAGTACTTC. It specifies CASSLIYEQYF.

The chain links TRBV5-1 to TRBJ1-2; 11 bases match TRBD1. CDR1 and CDR2 from the germline V gene are SGHRS and YFSETQ. The CDR3 is made up of 13 amino acids. The V segment lost 4 bases and the J segment 6 bases; nucleotides outside the gene matches: 2. The CDR3, as DNA: TGCGCCAGCAGCGGGACAGGGGGAGATGGCTACACCTTC. It yields the protein CASSGTGGDGYTF.

The V and J genes are TRBV5-1 and TRBJ1-3; D perhaps matches TRBD1 (5 bases). Trimming removed 0 bases at V and 0 bases at J, with 22 bases between. This CDR3 contains 20 residues. In germline, CDR1 is SGHRS, CDR2 YFSETQ. The CDR3 coding sequence is TGCGCCAGCAGCTTGGCTGACAGCGGTTTCCCTTTGGGCTCTGGAAACACCATATATTTT. This encodes CASSLADSGFPLGSGNTIYF.

Comment on this clone: Other DNA sequences within the sample encode an identical CDR3. The rearrangement links TRBV11-2 to TRBJ2-3; 11 bases agree with TRBD2. Looked up from germline, CDR1 is SGHAT and CDR2 is FQNNGV. The CDR3 runs to 15 residues. The J segment lost 0 bases and the V segment lost 5 bases, leaving 1 base of the junction unmatched. CDR3 DNA sequence: TGTGCCAGCAGCCGACTAGCGGGGAGCACAGATACGCAGTATTTT. Translated, it gives CASSRLAGSTDTQYF.

The chain combines TRBV13 with TRBJ2-1, with 9 bases aligning to TRBD1. The V and J ends lost 3 bases and 0 bases, in that order; junction bases with no gene match: 6. The CDR3 contains 17 residues. Germline CDR1 reads PRHDT; CDR2 reads FYEKMQ (reference sequence). The CDR3 spells CASSFGPGQGSYNEQFF. The CDR3 nucleotides read TGTGCCAGCAGCTTCGGACCGGGACAGGGCTCCTACAATGAGCAGTTCTTC.

V is TRBV7-9 and J is TRBJ2-1; TRBD2 matches at 15 bases. CDR1 SEHNR and CDR2 FQNEAQ come from the germline V gene (reference sequence). J was trimmed by 10 bases and V by 1 base; bases with no gene match: 5. The CDR3 covers 16 residues. CDR3 amino acids: CASSLVGLAGGGEQFF. The CDR3 nucleotides read TGTGCCAGCAGCTTAGTGGGACTAGCGGGAGGCGGGGAGCAGTTCTTC.

V is TRBV13 and J is TRBJ2-5; TRBD2 agrees at 9 bases. CDR1 is PRHDT and CDR2 is FYEKMQ in the germline V gene (reference sequence). The CDR3 runs 18 residues. V was pared by 3 bases and J by 1 base, with 12 bases of the junction left unmatched. The CDR3 region has the DNA TGTGCCAGCAGCTTCGCTAGCGGGACCCTGAGTACCCAAGAGACCCAGTACTTC. Protein: CASSFASGTLSTQETQYF.

In nucleotides, the CDR3 is TGTGCCAGCAAAGGAGCGGAGTTAAGGGTGCAGTTCTTC. Translated, it gives CASKGAELRVQFF. This sequence joins TRBV7-9 and TRBJ2-1; a possible D gene is TRBD2 (5 bases). Trimming took off 7 bases at V and 12 bases at J, with 19 bases between the two ends. This CDR3 has 13 amino acids. The germline V gene has CDR1 SEHNR and CDR2 FQNEAQ (reference sequence).

The rearrangement joins TRBV4-3 to TRBJ2-7; 12 positions match TRBD2. The V gene end was trimmed by 0 bases and the J gene end by 2 bases; junction bases not matched to a gene: 5. The germline CDR1 and CDR2 sequences are LGHNA and YSLEER. The CDR3 spans 17 residues. CDR3 sequence reads: CASSQESSGRGPYEQYF. The DNA for the CDR3 is TGCGCCAGCAGCCAAGAGTCTAGCGGGAGGGGACCCTACGAGCAGTACTTC.

This clone was seen only once. V gene TRBV25-1 combines with J gene TRBJ2-6, with D hard to call. This CDR3 is 15 amino acids long. Germline lookup yields CDR1 MGHDK and CDR2 SYGVNS. Trimming cost V 4 bases and J 0 bases, with 7 bases left between them. CDR3: CASSGRSSGANVLTF. The CDR3 DNA reads as TGTGCCAGCAGTGGACGGTCCTCTGGGGCCAACGTCCTGACTTTC.

The chain joins TRBV27 to TRBJ1-2, with a tentative D call TRBD1 (6 bases). This CDR3 has 15 amino acids. V dropped 4 bases and J dropped 0 bases, with 12 bases sitting between them. Germline V gives CDR1 MNHEY, CDR2 SMNVEV (reference sequence). The CDR3 protein is CASSSQGGANYGYTF. CDR3 nucleotide sequence: TGTGCCAGCAGTTCCCAAGGGGGGGCTAACTATGGCTACACCTTC.

The gene calls are TRBV18 and TRBJ2-5, with D possibly matching TRBD2 (5 bases). Germline V CDR1 and CDR2: KGHSH, LQKENI. Trimming shortened V by 5 bases and J by 2 bases, and 9 bases separated the two germline ends. This CDR3 has 13 residues. CDR3: CASSSTGQETQYF. CDR3 bases: TGTGCCAGCTCATCCACGGGGCAAGAGACCCAGTACTTC.

The rearrangement uses TRBV9 and TRBJ2-3, with a weak D call TRBD1 (6 bases). The CDR3 is 17 residues long. Germline V gives CDR1 SGDLS, CDR2 YYNGEE. Trimming pared 4 bases from V and 6 bases from J, leaving 24 bases between. The CDR3 nucleotides are TGTGCCAGCAGCTCCTTTTTAGGGGGAGTATCGTCGGATACGCAGTATTTT. The encoded protein is CASSSFLGGVSSDTQYF.